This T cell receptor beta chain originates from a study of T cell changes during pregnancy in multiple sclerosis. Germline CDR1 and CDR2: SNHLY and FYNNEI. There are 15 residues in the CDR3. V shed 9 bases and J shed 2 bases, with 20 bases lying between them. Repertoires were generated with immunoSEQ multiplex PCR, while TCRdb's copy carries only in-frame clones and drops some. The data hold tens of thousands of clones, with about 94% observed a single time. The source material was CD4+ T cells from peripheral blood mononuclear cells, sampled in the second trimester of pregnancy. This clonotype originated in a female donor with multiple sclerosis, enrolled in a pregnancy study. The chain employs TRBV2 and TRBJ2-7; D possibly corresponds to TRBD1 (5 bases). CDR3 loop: CARALTGPPTYEQYF. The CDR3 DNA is TGTGCCAGAGCCCTCACAGGCCCCCCCACCTACGAGCAGTACTTC.